Listed here are 27 T cell receptor beta chains from one sample, sequenced in a study of T cells in Graves' hyperthyroidism and ophthalmopathy. Amplification of TCR beta CDR3 regions was performed using RNA transcripts as template. A first-round RT-PCR of the TCR CDR3 used the HTBI primer set. A single record per CDR3 protein comes from TCRdb applying MiXCR to the multiplex PCR reads. This sample has about 500,000 distinct CDR3 sequences, with about 15% found just once. Input material: blood. The receptors here all came from a woman under 40 with Graves' ophthalmopathy.

This clonotype has ten or more counts. The chain combines TRBV18 with TRBJ2-2; D gene ambiguous. The length of the CDR3 is 13 residues. CDR1 and CDR2 from the germline V gene are KGHSH and LQKENI. V shed 3 bases and J shed 5 bases, with 7 bases lying between them. CDR3 nucleotides: TGTGCCAGCTCACCCAAAGTGACCGGGGAGCTGTTTTTT. Its translation is CASSPKVTGELFF.

The rearrangement joins TRBV10-3 to TRBJ2-7; 8 bases align to TRBD1. Germline loops: CDR1 ENHRY, CDR2 SYGVKD. CDR3 size: 12 residues. The junction had 7 bases not matched to a gene; V was cut back by 10 bases and J by 5 bases. Here the CDR3 DNA reads TGTGCCACCACTGGACAGGGCCACGAGCAGTACTTC. Its translation: CATTGQGHEQYF.

In the case of this clonotype: A much larger clone sits a single nucleotide away, making a read error possible. CDR3 region: CACSLDQAGEQYF. For the CDR3, the DNA is TGTGCCTGCAGTTTAGACCAGGCGGGCGAGCAGTACTTC. This chain connects TRBV12-3 or TRBV12-4 to TRBJ2-7; tentative D call: TRBD2 (5 bases). CDR3 size: 13 residues.

This clonotype appeared a few times. This chain uses TRBV7-9 with TRBJ2-2; D gene uncertain. The CDR3 spans 16 residues. The germline V gene has CDR1 SEHNR and CDR2 FQNEAQ (reference sequence). Trimming shortened V by 7 bases and J by 4 bases, and 19 bases separated the two germline ends. CDR3 DNA: TGTGCCAGCACCACAGAGAAGATGTGGAGCACCGGGGAGCTGTTTTTT. Its protein is CASTTEKMWSTGELFF. Filled out from reference TRBV7-9 and TRBJ2-2, the complete variable domain reads DTGVSQNPRHKITKRGQNVTFRCDPISEHNRLYWYRQTLGQGPEFLTYFQNEAQLEKSRLLSDRFSAERPKGSFSTLEIQRTEQGDSAMYLCASTTEKMWSTGELFFGEGSRLTVL.

This chain links TRBV20-1 with TRBJ2-7; TRBD1 matches 12 bases. The end of the DNA is better explained by TRBJ2-1, so the J call may be wrong. The length of the CDR3 is 15 residues. Germline CDR1 and CDR2: DFQATT and SNEGSKA (reference sequence). CDR3 sequence: CSARDRGRPTYEQFF. The CDR3 region has the DNA TGCAGTGCCAGGGACAGGGGGCGCCCAACCTACGAGCAGTTCTTC.

This clonotype has at least ten counts. The V gene is TRBV20-1, the J gene TRBJ2-1, with 7 bases that match TRBD2. Germline V gene data show CDR1 as DFQATT and CDR2 as SNEGSKA (reference sequence). V was clipped by 5 bases and J by 2 bases; unmatched bases: 9. The CDR3 is made up of 15 amino acids. Written as DNA, the CDR3 is TGCAGTGCTGCCCCTAGCGGAAGAGCCTACAATGAGCAGTTCTTC. This encodes CSAAPSGRAYNEQFF.

Ten or more counts support this clonotype. This sequence joins TRBV20-1 and TRBJ2-3; possibly TRBD2 for D (5 bases). The germline V gene encodes CDR1 DFQATT and CDR2 SNEGSKA (reference sequence). This CDR3 contains 13 residues. The V gene lost 4 bases and the J gene lost 0 bases, with 8 bases spanning the gap. CDR3 DNA: TGCAGTGCTACTGGGGAGAGCACAGATACGCAGTATTTT. Protein sequence: CSATGESTDTQYF.

The table lists this clonotype with many counts. The rearrangement joins TRBV28 to TRBJ2-7, with 7 bases fitting TRBD2. J lost 6 bases, V lost 6 bases, and 14 bases had no gene match. The CDR3 totals 15 residues. Germline lookup yields CDR1 MDHEN and CDR2 SYDVKM. The CDR3, as DNA: TGTGCCAGCAGCCAAGCGGGACTTAAAGGGGCCGAGCAGTACTTC. It specifies CASSQAGLKGAEQYF.

This clonotype was found many times. The chain links TRBV5-4 to TRBJ2-3, with D perhaps being TRBD1 or TRBD2 (5 bases each). Deletions cut 3 bases from V and 0 bases from J, with 14 bases between. The germline V gene has CDR1 SGHNT and CDR2 YYREEE (reference sequence). CDR3 length: 16 residues. The DNA of the CDR3 is TGTGCCAGCAGCTCCCCCAGGTGGGGGAGCACAGATACGCAGTATTTT. Amino acids: CASSSPRWGSTDTQYF.

This clonotype has more than one count but fewer than ten. This may be a read error: a much more frequent sequence differs by one nucleotide. The chain carries TRBV6-1 and TRBJ1-1; D unclear. The CDR3 length is 13 residues. Germline V gene lookup returns CDR1 MNHNS and CDR2 SASEGT. With 1 base removed from V and 0 bases from J, the gap between germline ends came to 3 bases. The CDR3 coding sequence is TGTGCCAGCAGTGAAGTGGTGAACACTGAAGCTTTCTTT. Translation: CASSEVVNTEAFF.

A few counts support this clonotype. The DNA for the CDR3 is TGTGCCAGCAAGAATAGCGGACTAACAGATACGCAGTATTTT. Its protein product is CASKNSGLTDTQYF. The rearrangement joins TRBV12-3 or TRBV12-4 to TRBJ2-3, with D possibly TRBD2 on 6 matching bases. CDR3 length: 14 amino acids. V was cut by 7 bases and J by 3 bases, with 14 bases left in between.

This clonotype was observed a handful of times. The rearrangement links TRBV28 to TRBJ2-7, with D possibly being TRBD1 or TRBD2 (5 bases each). With 7 bases removed from V and 2 bases from J, the gap between germline ends came to 15 bases. Germline V gene lookup returns CDR1 MDHEN and CDR2 SYDVKM. CDR3 size: 14 residues. As DNA, the CDR3 is TGTGCCAGCATTCCGAGGCAGGGACCCTACGAGCAGTACTTC. Translating gives CASIPRQGPYEQYF.

This clonotype was detected many times. J is TRBJ1-1 and V is TRBV12-3 or TRBV12-4; D remains ambiguous. V was trimmed by 4 bases and J by 1 base, leaving 13 bases between them. The CDR3 extends over 15 amino acids. The CDR3 reads CASSYPTWPNTEAFF. The DNA of the CDR3 is TGTGCCAGCAGTTACCCAACGTGGCCGAACACTGAAGCTTTCTTT.

This clonotype was recorded a few times. This sequence joins TRBV12-3 or TRBV12-4 and TRBJ1-5, with 9 bases lining up with TRBD1. After removal of 7 bases from V and 1 base from J, the junction contained 5 bases not matched to a gene. The CDR3 has 15 amino acids. The CDR3 coding sequence is TGTGCCAGCAATACAGGGGGCGAGAGCAATCAGCCCCAGCATTTT. It translates to CASNTGGESNQPQHF.

The chain combines TRBV28 with TRBJ2-7; possibly TRBD1 or TRBD2 for D (5 bases each). CDR3 size: 14 residues. Germline V lookup: CDR1 MDHEN, CDR2 SYDVKM. The V gene lost 3 bases and the J gene lost 2 bases, with 11 bases spanning the gap. The CDR3, as DNA: TGTGCCAGCAGTTTTGTTCAGGGACCCTACGAGCAGTACTTC. Its translation is CASSFVQGPYEQYF.

Many counts were recorded for this clonotype. The chain couples TRBV28 to TRBJ1-2; D possibly corresponds to TRBD1 (6 bases). CDR1 MDHEN and CDR2 SYDVKM come from the germline V gene. This CDR3 is 14 amino acids long. Trimming took off 5 bases at V and 0 bases at J, with 10 bases between the two ends. Here the CDR3 reads CASSRGQTNYGYTF. CDR3 in DNA: TGTGCCAGCAGTCGAGGACAGACTAACTATGGCTACACCTTC.

The chain recombines TRBV5-1 with TRBJ2-1, with 12 bases aligning to TRBD2. The CDR3 totals 15 residues. V trimming: 3 bases; J trimming: 8 bases; junction bases outside the gene matches: 6. Germline V gives CDR1 SGHRS, CDR2 YFSETQ. CDR3 sequence reads: CASSSSGRASDEQFF. The CDR3 coding sequence is TGCGCCAGCAGCTCTAGCGGGAGGGCTTCAGATGAGCAGTTCTTC.

This clonotype was counted between two and nine times. The chain joins TRBV5-1 to TRBJ2-7, with 8 nucleotides matching TRBD1. CDR3 size: 16 residues. Germline assignment: CDR1 SGHRS and CDR2 YFSETQ. V trimming: 0 bases; J trimming: 0 bases; junction bases outside the gene matches: 5. The CDR3, as DNA: TGCGCCAGCAGCTTGGTGGGACAGGAGAGCTCCTACGAGCAGTACTTC. Translated: CASSLVGQESSYEQYF.

Ten or more counts support this clonotype. This sequence joins TRBV7-2 and TRBJ1-2; a weak D match, TRBD1 (6 bases). The CDR3 is made up of 13 amino acids. The germline V gene encodes CDR1 SGHTA and CDR2 FQGNSA. The V end was cut by 5 bases, the J end by 5 bases, with 12 bases between. The chain's CDR3 is CASSNIQGYGYTF. The CDR3 DNA sequence: TGTGCCAGCAGCAACATACAGGGATATGGCTACACCTTC. Supplemented by reference TRBV7-2 and TRBJ1-2, the full variable domain reads GAGVSQSPSNKVTEKGKDVELRCDPISGHTALYWYRQSLGQGLEFLIYFQGNSAPDKSGLPSDRFSAERTGGSVSTLTIQRTQQEDSAVYLCASSNIQGYGYTFGSGTRLTVV.

This chain links TRBV6-1 with TRBJ2-7; 14 bases match TRBD2. With 8 bases clipped from V and 3 bases from J, the junction kept 15 bases outside the gene matches. Germline values: CDR1 MNHNS, CDR2 SASEGT. The CDR3 spans 18 residues. This CDR3 is CASGSGTSGRPLVYEQYF. The CDR3 DNA is TGTGCCAGCGGGTCCGGGACTAGCGGGAGACCCCTGGTCTACGAGCAGTACTTC.

This clonotype was seen only a few times. The chain uses TRBV12-3 or TRBV12-4 and TRBJ2-3; D is unresolved. V dropped 3 bases and J dropped 4 bases, with 5 bases sitting between them. The CDR3 runs to 12 residues. CDR3 DNA sequence: TGTGCCAGCAGTTTTCTATCAGATACGCAGTATTTT. Encoded protein: CASSFLSDTQYF.

This clonotype came up many times. The CDR3: CSALRATSGPEQYF. The DNA of the CDR3 is TGCAGTGCCTTAAGGGCGACTAGCGGGCCCGAGCAGTACTTC. The chain is built from TRBV20-1 and TRBJ2-7, with 10 bases aligning to TRBD2. Germline V gene sequence: CDR1 DFQATT, CDR2 SNEGSKA (reference sequence). The V gene end was trimmed by 6 bases and the J gene end by 6 bases; junction bases not matched to a gene: 11. This CDR3 comprises 14 residues.

V gene TRBV6-5 combines with J gene TRBJ2-2; 9 bases are shared with TRBD1. The V gene end was trimmed by 0 bases and the J gene end by 7 bases; junction bases not matched to a gene: 0. This CDR3 is built from 14 residues. Germline assignment: CDR1 MNHEY and CDR2 SVGAGI. The CDR3 DNA is TGTGCCAGCAGTTACTCGACAGGGGGCGGGGAGCTGTTTTTT. Amino acids: CASSYSTGGGELFF.

Ten or more counts support this clonotype. The chain joins TRBV28 to TRBJ2-3; perhaps TRBD2 as D (6 bases). V dropped 7 bases and J dropped 0 bases, with 17 bases sitting between them. From germline, CDR1 is MDHEN and CDR2 SYDVKM. The CDR3 length is 16 residues. The CDR3 nucleotides read TGTGCCAGCACCCTCGTGGGGGGAACTAGCACAGATACGCAGTATTTT. This gives the protein CASTLVGGTSTDTQYF.

This clonotype was picked up a small number of times. This rearrangement joins TRBV28 to TRBJ1-5; 7 nucleotides agree with TRBD1. Germline V gene lookup returns CDR1 MDHEN and CDR2 SYDVKM. The V gene end was trimmed by 6 bases and the J gene end by 4 bases; junction bases not matched to a gene: 6. This CDR3 is built from 14 residues. The CDR3 loop is CASRSRDRNQPQHF. CDR3 nucleotide sequence: TGTGCCAGCAGATCCCGGGACAGAAATCAGCCCCAGCATTTT.

The J gene is TRBJ2-2, the V gene TRBV27; D ambiguous. The V end lost 4 bases, the J end lost 3 bases, and 9 bases lay between the germline ends. The V gene's germline CDR1 is MNHEY and CDR2 SMNVEV (reference sequence). CDR3 length equals 14 residues. CDR3 sequence: CASSWELYTGELFF. The DNA of the CDR3 is TGTGCCAGCAGTTGGGAACTGTACACCGGGGAGCTGTTTTTT.

This clonotype has a count of ten or more. The chain is built from TRBV20-1 and TRBJ1-1, with 9 positions matching TRBD1. There are 14 residues in the CDR3. The germline V gene has CDR1 DFQATT and CDR2 SNEGSKA (reference sequence). The V gene end was trimmed by 2 bases and the J gene end by 6 bases; junction bases not matched to a gene: 7. The CDR3 is CSARTGTGSPEAFF. CDR3 sequence (DNA): TGCAGTGCTAGAACCGGGACAGGGAGTCCTGAAGCTTTCTTT.